A selection of T cell receptor beta chains follows, all from one sample in a study of CD8+CD57+ T cells in acquired aplastic anemia. TCRdb fed the reads into MiXCR, producing one record per CDR3 protein. The profile shows some 200,000 distinct CDR3 sequences, roughly 35% of them singletons. Sequenced: sorted CD4+, CD8+, or CD8+CD57+ T cells (not recorded which) from PBMCs. These receptors were collected from a human donor in good health, serving as a control. The CDR3 runs from the conserved cysteine through the conserved F or W. D genes are given only for firm matches. Clone sizes are given selectively: once, few, many, or a class where the clone is expanded.

clone size	V gene	J gene	D gene	CDR3 DNA	CDR3 protein
few	TRBV12-3/TRBV12-4	TRBJ2-7	.	TGTGCCAGCGGTTTTGGAGGGGCCGAGCAGTACTTC	CASGFGGAEQYF
many	TRBV7-8	TRBJ1-4	.	TGTGCCAGCAGCTTAGCTCAGGAGGGAGAGCTGTTTTTT	CASSLAQEGELFF
few	TRBV12-3/TRBV12-4	TRBJ2-2	.	TGTGCCAGTCAGCGGGACACCGGGGAGCTGTTTTTT	CASQRDTGELFF
.	TRBV2	TRBJ2-1	.	TGTGCCAGCAGTTACGAGGGTAATACCCCCTACAATGAGCAGTTCTTC	CASSYEGNTPYNEQFF
many	TRBV7-9	TRBJ2-1	TRBD2	TGTGCCACCCGCCCGGGGGGCTCCTACAATGAGCAGTTCTTC	CATRPGGSYNEQFF
many	TRBV4-1	TRBJ1-3	.	TGCGCCAGCAGCCGAGAACAGTTCTCAGCCACTGGAAACACCATATATTTT	CASSREQFSATGNTIYF
.	TRBV20-1	TRBJ2-3	.	TGCAGTGCCTCTGGACTGGAGAGGGATACGCAGTATTTT	CSASGLERDTQYF
.	TRBV9	TRBJ2-2	.	TGTGCCTGGAGTGGTCTCCCAGCCGGGGAGCTGTTTTTT	CAWSGLPAGELFF
.	TRBV5-1	TRBJ2-4	.	TGCGCCAGCAGTTTACAGGGGGGGAAAAACATTCAGTACTTC	CASSLQGGKNIQYF
many	TRBV9	TRBJ2-2	TRBD2	TGTGCCAGCAGCGTAGAACTAGCGGACACCGGGGAGCTGTTTTTT	CASSVELADTGELFF
many	TRBV7-3	TRBJ2-1	TRBD2	TGTGCCAGCAGCCGCGGGAGTATGGTCAACGATGAGCAGTTCTTC	CASSRGSMVNDEQFF
many	TRBV19	TRBJ2-5	TRBD2	TGTGCCAGTGGTGGGGGGAGGGCCCAAGAGACCCAGTACTTC	CASGGGRAQETQYF
many	TRBV20-1	TRBJ1-2	.	TGCAGTGCTACCCAGGGGATATATGGCTACACCTTC	CSATQGIYGYTF
.	TRBV9	TRBJ1-2	.	TGTGCCAGCAGCCTACGGGAGAATCCAAACTATGGCTACACCTTC	CASSLRENPNYGYTF
many	TRBV6-5	TRBJ1-2	.	TGTGCCAGCAGTTACTATGGCAGGAAGATCTTC	CASSYYGRKIF
.	TRBV4-1	TRBJ2-5	TRBD2	TGCGCCAGCAGCCAGGGTGTGGTAGCGGGGAGAGAAACCCAGTACTTC	CASSQGVVAGRETQYF
.	TRBV19	TRBJ1-5	.	TGTGCCAGTAGAAGGACAGCTCATCAGCCCCAGCATTTT	CASRRTAHQPQHF
.	TRBV6-1	TRBJ2-3	TRBD2	TGTGCCAGCTCACCTACTAGCGGTAGCACAGATACGCAGTATTTT	CASSPTSGSTDTQYF
.	TRBV10-1	TRBJ1-6	.	TGCGCCAGCAGTGAGGTCGTCGGGGTTGATTCACCCCTCCACTTT	CASSEVVGVDSPLHF
.	TRBV10-3	TRBJ2-5	.	TGTGCCATCAGTGCCGGGTGGGCAGGGTCCAAGTCGGAGACCCAGTACTTC	CAISAGWAGSKSETQYF
many	TRBV9	TRBJ1-1	.	TGTGCCAGCAGCGTACTGGGAAGTACTGAAGCTTTCTTT	CASSVLGSTEAFF
many	TRBV2	TRBJ2-2	TRBD1	TGTGCCAGCAGTCCGGGACAGGGGGCGGTCGGGGAGCTGTTTTTT	CASSPGQGAVGELFF
few	TRBV30	TRBJ1-2	.	TGTGCCTGGAGAACCGGCGGCTATGGCTACACCTTC	CAWRTGGYGYTF
many	TRBV3-1	TRBJ2-7	.	TGTGCCAGCAGCCAAGATACGCGGGAGCAGTACTTC	CASSQDTREQYF
many	TRBV20-1	TRBJ1-2	.	TGCAGTGCTAGAGGGGGTGCGGGGAACTATGGCTACACCTTC	CSARGGAGNYGYTF
many	TRBV19	TRBJ2-6	TRBD1	TGTGCCAGTAGTCAGGGACAGGGCTCTGGGGCCAACGTCCTGACTTTC	CASSQGQGSGANVLTF
.	TRBV2	TRBJ2-7	TRBD1	TGTGCCAGCAGGGAGCGGACAGGGGGCTCCCCCGAGCAGTACTTC	CASRERTGGSPEQYF
many	TRBV7-9	TRBJ1-4	TRBD1	TGTGCCAGCAGCCAGGGGACAGGAGGTGAAAAACTGTTTTTT	CASSQGTGGEKLFF
.	TRBV4-1	TRBJ2-6	TRBD1	TGCGCCAGCAGCCCTTGGACAGGGGGCTTATCTGGGGCCAACGTCCTGACTTTC	CASSPWTGGLSGANVLTF
many	TRBV12-3/TRBV12-4	TRBJ1-2	.	TGTGCCAGCAGTTTAGAGGGAAACTATGGCTACACCTTC	CASSLEGNYGYTF
many	TRBV9	TRBJ1-2	.	TGTGCCAGCAGCGTAGGGGCAGGGAACTATGGCTACACCTTC	CASSVGAGNYGYTF
.	TRBV5-1	TRBJ2-3	.	TGCGCCAGCAGCCGTGGGGACTCGTTCAAATTGGATACGCGGTATTTT	CASSRGDSFKLDTRYF
once	TRBV14	TRBJ2-7	.	TGTGCCAGCAGCCAAGGGGGCCTTGCGGTGGGAGAGCAGTACTTC	CASSQGGLAVGEQYF
.	TRBV19	TRBJ2-3	.	TGTGCCAGTAGTATAGTCTCGGACAGCTACACAGATACGCAGTATTTT	CASSIVSDSYTDTQYF
few	TRBV27	TRBJ1-1	.	TGTGCCAGCAGTTTGGCCAATCCGTTGTACACTGAAGCTTTCTTT	CASSLANPLYTEAFF
few	TRBV25-1	TRBJ1-2	.	TGTGCCAGCAGTCAGGTCGAATCAGGTGGCTACACCTTC	CASSQVESGGYTF
many	TRBV7-9	TRBJ1-2	.	TGTGCCAGCAGTTCCGCATTTACCGGCAGGGGAGGCTACACCTTC	CASSSAFTGRGGYTF
many	TRBV19	TRBJ1-2	.	TGTGCCACAACGGGCGGCAATGGCTACACCTTC	CATTGGNGYTF
many	TRBV2	TRBJ1-1	.	TGTGCCAGCAGTGAAGAACCCAGGGCGGGGAACACTGAAGCTTTCTTT	CASSEEPRAGNTEAFF
many	TRBV10-3	TRBJ1-1	.	TGTGCCATCACCGGGGACGGGAACACTGAAGCTTTCTTT	CAITGDGNTEAFF
many	TRBV7-3	TRBJ2-7	TRBD2	TGTGCCAGCAGCCAACAAGCGGGAGCCTTTGCCGAGCAGTACTTC	CASSQQAGAFAEQYF
many	TRBV7-8	TRBJ1-2	.	TGTGCCAGCAGCCCAAACTCCTATTCATCTGGCTACACCTTC	CASSPNSYSSGYTF
.	TRBV2	TRBJ2-1	TRBD1	TGTGCCAGCACGACAGGGATTAGGGGGAATGAGCAGTTCTTC	CASTTGIRGNEQFF
few	TRBV20-1	TRBJ1-4	TRBD1	TGCAGTGCTAGAGATCTGGCAACAGGGGGAAATGAAAAACTGTTTTTT	CSARDLATGGNEKLFF
.	TRBV9	TRBJ1-1	TRBD1	TGTGCCAGCAGCCCGGGACAGGTCGCGAACACTGAAGCTTTCTTT	CASSPGQVANTEAFF